Below are 6 T cell receptor beta chains sequenced from a single sample in a study of T cells in Graves' hyperthyroidism and ophthalmopathy. The TCR beta CDR3 regions underwent amplification using RNA transcripts as the source. The HTBI set primed first-round TCR CDR3 RT-PCR. TCRdb itself ran the multiplex PCR reads through MiXCR, one entry per CDR3 protein. The data show about 400,000 distinct CDR3 sequences, 15% seen once. Specimen: blood. The receptors derive from a woman in her twenties or thirties with Graves' hyperthyroidism.

A few counts support this clonotype. The V and J genes are TRBV14 and TRBJ2-6, with D unclear. CDR3 length: 16 residues. Germline loops: CDR1 SGHDN, CDR2 FVKESK. V lost 1 base, J lost 3 bases, and 10 bases lay in between. CDR3 nucleotide sequence: TGTGCCAGCAGCCAAGGTTTGATGTATGGGGCCAACGTCCTGACTTTC. This gives the protein CASSQGLMYGANVLTF.

This clonotype was observed a handful of times. The chain carries TRBV27 and TRBJ2-5, with D possibly being TRBD1 (5 bases). The CDR3 is 17 residues long. Trimming pared 2 bases from V and 3 bases from J, leaving 19 bases between. CDR1 is MNHEY and CDR2 is SMNVEV in the germline V gene (reference sequence). The CDR3 loop reads CASSLVGNRGAEETQYF. DNA for the CDR3: TGTGCCAGCAGTTTAGTGGGTAATAGGGGCGCGGAAGAGACCCAGTACTTC.

On this clonotype: A much larger clone lies one base from this, so it may be a read error. The chain couples TRBV3-1 to TRBJ1-1; D gene uncertain. The CDR3 is 14 residues long. Germline CDR1 and CDR2: LGHDT and YNNKEL (reference sequence). Trimming left V 5 bases short and J 1 base short, with 11 bases between. Here the CDR3 reads CASSNPGANTEAFF. For the CDR3, the DNA is TGTGCCAGCAGCAACCCTGGAGCGAACACTGAAGCTTTCTTT.

This chain links TRBV10-3 with TRBJ2-7; 7 positions match TRBD1. Germline CDR1 ENHRY, CDR2 SYGVKD. The V segment lost 4 bases and the J segment 6 bases; nucleotides outside the gene matches: 3. This CDR3 comprises 12 residues. The CDR3 nucleotides are TGTGCCATCAGTGGTACAGGGGCCGAGCAGTACTTC. This codes for CAISGTGAEQYF.

This clonotype was observed at least ten times. V gene TRBV12-3 or TRBV12-4 combines with J gene TRBJ2-4; no clear D. The germline V and J ends were trimmed by 1 base and 1 base, with 11 bases remaining between them. The CDR3 length is 16 residues. DNA for the CDR3: TGTGCCAGCAGTTTAGGCCGAGTTAGGGCCAAAAACATTCAGTACTTC. It is translated as CASSLGRVRAKNIQYF.

The gene calls are TRBV28 and TRBJ2-7; D is unclear. This CDR3 contains 13 residues. V was pared by 7 bases and J by 6 bases, with 16 bases between. Germline V CDR1 and CDR2: MDHEN, SYDVKM. The CDR3 reads CASTSIPGGEQYF. The CDR3 bases are TGTGCCAGCACCTCGATCCCCGGCGGCGAGCAGTACTTC.